The clone carrying this TCR beta chain occurred a few times. What it binds is not known. CDR3 length: 14 amino acids. With a J-beta primer mix and a sample-barcoded 5' primer, a second PCR ran about 7 to 12 cycles. TCRdb itself ran the 5' RACE reads through MiXCR, one entry per CDR3 protein. The table shows some 1.5 million distinct CDR3 sequences, with 28% occurring only once. The sample comes from a study of blood T cells in healthy people across ages. Overall study results and limits: Donors of long life had a larger count of naive CD4+ cells and greater diversity than aged donors. Strongly correlated with naive T cell percentage was TCR beta diversity.

Each sample yielded at least 5 micrograms of PBMC total RNA. Sequenced sample: blood. V is TRBV12-3 or TRBV12-4 and J is TRBJ2-4; 7 bases line up with TRBD1. The J call may be wrong; the DNA end is better matched by TRBJ2-7. The TCR originated in a woman between 25 and 40 years old in good health. The chain's CDR3 is CASSRTGEPYEQYF. CDR3 DNA sequence: TGTGCCAGCAGTCGGACAGGCGAACCCTACGAGCAGTACTTC.